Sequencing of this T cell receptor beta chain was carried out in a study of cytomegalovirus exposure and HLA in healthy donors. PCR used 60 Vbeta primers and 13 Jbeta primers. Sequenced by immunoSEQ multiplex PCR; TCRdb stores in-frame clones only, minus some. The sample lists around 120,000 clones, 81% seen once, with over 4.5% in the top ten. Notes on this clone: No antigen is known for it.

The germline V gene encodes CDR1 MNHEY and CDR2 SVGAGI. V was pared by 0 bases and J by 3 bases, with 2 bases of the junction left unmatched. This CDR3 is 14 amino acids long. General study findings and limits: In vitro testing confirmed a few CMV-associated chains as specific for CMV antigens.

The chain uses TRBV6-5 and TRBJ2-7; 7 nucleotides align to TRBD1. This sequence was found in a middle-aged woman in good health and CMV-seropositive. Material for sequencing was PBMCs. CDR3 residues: CASSYSTGRYEQYF. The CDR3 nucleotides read TGTGCCAGCAGTTACTCGACAGGGCGCTACGAGCAGTACTTC.